One and the same sample provided the 9 T cell receptor beta chains below, sequenced in a study of blood T cell repertoires in COVID-19. Measured with immunoSEQ multiplex PCR; TCRdb has only the in-frame clones, and not every one. The table includes 150,000 to 200,000 clones, about four fifths detected once. Sequencing was carried out using peripheral blood. Every receptor here comes from a man aged 55 to 70 with acute or convalescent COVID-19.

The chain uses TRBV29-1 and TRBJ1-1; the D gene is possibly TRBD1 (6 bases). CDR1 SQVTM and CDR2 ANQGSEA come from the germline V gene. Trimming took 0 bases from V and 1 from J, leaving 6 bases between them. This CDR3 comprises 13 residues. In nucleotides, the CDR3 is TGCAGCGTTGAAGAACAGGGGAACACTGAAGCTTTCTTT. Its protein product is CSVEEQGNTEAFF.

As regards this clone: A junction boundary mismatches the germline segment, possibly from a read error. This chain links TRBV2 with TRBJ1-3; D is possibly TRBD1 (6 bases). The length of the CDR3 is 13 residues. CDR1 and CDR2 from the germline V gene are SNHLY and FYNNEI. CDR3 sequence (DNA): TGTGCCAGCAGTGAAAGTAGCGCGCCAAAGGGGGATTTT. Residues: CASSESSAPKGDF.

This clone was seen only a few times. The chain uses TRBV6-2 or TRBV6-3 and TRBJ2-1, with 7 positions matching TRBD1. Germline V gene data show CDR1 as MNHEY and CDR2 as SVGEGT. This CDR3 region has 14 residues. V was pared by 4 bases and J by 9 bases, with 9 bases of the junction left unmatched. CDR3 bases: TGTGCCAGCAGTTTACACAGGGGTATGGGTGAGCAGTTCTTC. Translated, it gives CASSLHRGMGEQFF.

J is TRBJ2-5 and V is TRBV25-1; 7 bases match TRBD1. The V segment lost 4 bases and the J segment 7 bases; nucleotides outside the gene matches: 6. Looked up from germline, CDR1 is MGHDK and CDR2 is SYGVNS. CDR3 length equals 13 residues. The CDR3 coding sequence is TGTGCCAGCAGTGGACAGGGTCGGGGGACCCAGTACTTC. Translating gives CASSGQGRGTQYF.

The chain combines TRBV24-1 with TRBJ2-1; the match to TRBD2 covers 8 bases. Trimming at V came to 5 bases and at J to 2 bases, leaving 7 bases not matched to a gene. Germline assignment: CDR1 KGHDR and CDR2 SFDVKD. CDR3 length: 16 amino acids. The CDR3 spells CATSGGSGGTYNEQFF. In DNA form, the CDR3 reads TGTGCCACCAGTGGTGGGAGCGGGGGAACCTACAATGAGCAGTTCTTC.

The sample holds a few counts of this clone. The CDR3 DNA reads as TGTGCCAGAGCACCGGGGGGCGGCGAGGAAAAACTGTTTTTT. Its translation: CARAPGGGEEKLFF. The rearrangement joins TRBV21-1 to TRBJ1-4. TRBV21-1 is annotated as a pseudogene. The CDR3 totals 14 residues.

This clone has a handful of counts. The CDR3 spells CASLARSSNYGYTF. In DNA, the CDR3 is TGTGCCAGCCTAGCCCGGAGCTCCAACTATGGCTACACCTTC. The V call is TRBV21-1, the J call TRBJ1-2. TRBV21-1 is noted as a pseudogene. The CDR3 runs 14 residues.

CDR3 nucleotide sequence: TGTGCCAGCTCACCACGGGGGCGTAGGACAGATACGCAGTATTTT. Translating gives CASSPRGRRTDTQYF. V usage is TRBV18 and J usage is TRBJ2-3; tentative D call: TRBD1 (6 bases). This CDR3 has 15 amino acids. Trimming stripped 1 base from V and 3 bases from J, with 11 bases between. Germline V gives CDR1 KGHSH, CDR2 LQKENI.

The J gene is TRBJ2-3, the V gene TRBV21-1; no DNA check was done on the table's D call, TRBD1. TRBV21-1 is flagged as a pseudogene. The CDR3 contains 17 residues. CDR3 loop: CASSSPFPGQGTDTQYF. For the CDR3, the DNA is TGTGCCAGCAGCTCACCCTTCCCGGGACAGGGGACAGATACGCAGTATTTT.